This entry describes one T cell receptor beta chain. No cognate antigen has been identified for it. No much larger clonotype is one base removed from it; base qualities were not supplied. Receptor libraries were prepared by the immunoSEQ multiplex PCR assay. For the multiplex PCR, a mixture combining 60 forward primers for TCR Vbeta segments and 13 reverse primers for TCR Jbeta segments was used. The CDR3 region of rearranged TCR beta genes was amplified from genomic DNA with a multiplex PCR assay. The amplified TCR beta libraries were sequenced on the Illumina HiSeq System as 87-base-pair reads. From the authors' description of their analysis: A later analysis counted 65 million to 90 million unique TCR beta chains across the 690 or so repertoires, and roughly 10 million of these chains were shared by at least two donors. Raw reads were error-corrected and collapsed into unique sequences with a nearest-neighbor algorithm that merged closely related sequences to remove PCR and sequencing errors. CDR3 sequences were aligned to IMGT reference sequences to assign V, D and J gene segments. For a sequence to be retained, at least a six-nucleotide match to both a V gene segment and a J gene segment was required. Rearrangements were called productive when the CDR3 lacked stop codons and stayed in frame with V and J; all others were non-productive. CDR3 was defined according to IMGT convention as the region running from the second conserved V-encoded cysteine to the conserved J-encoded phenylalanine. The earlier analysis of roughly 590 of the donors excluded sequences that lacked an unambiguous match to a single V gene segment. An earlier analysis of almost 600 of the donors classified V segments as functional when productive rearrangements were above 56.7% and as segregating when the standard deviation between donors was above 5%. A statistical classification framework was built for diagnosing cytomegalovirus status from the catalog of TCR beta chain sequences. In a later analysis, TCR nucleotide sequences were compared against IMGT/GENE-DB human TR gene sequences so that V and J genes could be assigned. Using the TCRdist pipeline, a later analysis assigned CDR3 sequences along with most-parsimonious VDJ recombination scenarios. A later analysis defined each TCR beta chain by its CDR3 amino acid sequence plus V-gene family, and excluded reads lacking a unique V-gene family. As a way to deal with suspected cross-contamination and a sequencing artifact, a later analysis dropped more than 500 nucleotide sequences that were highly shared and had low generation probability. In a later analysis, a clonal expansion index for each public chain was calculated from normalized within-repertoire ranks of inferred template counts. A later analysis computed generation probabilities with a VDJ recombination model fitted to out-of-frame rearrangements, and checked the results against IGoR. In a later analysis, TCR-TCR, TCR-HLA and TCR-CMV co-occurrence was scored with hypergeometric tests, and a repertoire-size bias correction was applied to TCR pairs. A later analysis estimated false discovery rates by permuting HLA or CMV assignments 20 times. In a later analysis, co-occurring TCRs were grouped with DBSCAN, and TCRdist sequence similarity was added when clustering was performed within HLA-allele-positive subsets. Repertoires with fewer than 30,000 or more than 120,000 public chains were left out of co-occurrence clustering, as were a few repertoires with anomalous nucleotide sharing. As stored in TCRdb, this immuneACCESS dataset retains in-frame rearrangements with V and J assigned. A fraction of the clones does not appear; measured against another copy, unresolved V genes explain less than half of the discrepancy, and the remainder lacks a known reason. The D gene and trimming were derived from the DNA, and the V and J assignments and clone size from that table. This sample gives about 160,000 clones in total; nearly 80% of them show up just once. The ten largest clones add up to 3.1% of the sample.

This sample was taken from a study of cytomegalovirus exposure and HLA in healthy donors (dated by TCRdb to the late 2010s). In terms of the full investigation: According to an earlier analysis of several hundred of the donors, some 180 million T cells yielded 90 million to 130 million unique TCR beta sequences and approximately 300 Gb of sequence data. An early release that covered about 600 HLA-typed donors contained approximately 320 gigabases of sequencing data and some 87 million unique TCR sequences. The genetic ancestry cluster associated with self-reported Caucasian donors included 81% of the 300 to 450 genotyped donors. The study aimed to test whether cataloging public T cell receptors could reveal signatures of past pathogen exposure. The T cell repertoires of around 670 subjects were profiled by immunosequencing and related to cytomegalovirus serostatus. Besides the first cohort of around 670 subjects, a separate validation cohort made up of around 120 different subjects was used. To predict cytomegalovirus infection status, the study combined high-throughput TCR immunosequencing, statistical association of individual TCRs with disease status, and machine learning. A later analysis re-examined previously published TCR beta repertoires from around 670 donors and added high-resolution HLA genotyping to investigate patterns of TCR occurrence. Rather than using new phenotypic data, the later analysis identified candidate immune exposures from TCR beta sequences and from how often those sequences occurred across donors. An earlier analysis of a few hundred of the donors applied high-throughput TCR beta sequencing to assess whether each TCR beta V gene segment acted as functional or pseudogenic. Donor age, sex, ethnicity and CMV serostatus were collected together with the repertoire data. In a later genetic analysis, genome-wide SNP genotypes for about 65% of the roughly 700 donors were used, and that subset was treated as a discovery cohort. Every discovery cohort repertoire had been produced on one sequencing platform. Class I and class II HLA loci were covered by the typing at four-digit resolution. Typing coverage differed by locus: A, B, C, DRB1 and DQB1 were typed in about 629-630 donors, DQA1 in roughly 500, DPA1 in nearly 610, and DPB1 in 472. Because of strong linkage in the cohort, 4 to 6 DR-DQ haplotypes were treated as single units for association and clustering. Among 350 to 400 genotyped donors of the cohort, an average of about 240,000 unique TCR beta nucleotide sequences were sequenced per donor, roughly a sixth of them non-productive.

The cohort was made up of hundreds of healthy bone marrow donors. All cohort members were sampled while nominally healthy, although unrecorded immune exposures were likely present. The donor tested CMV seronegative, placing the donor among the 350 or so seronegative members of the cohort. A peripheral blood sample was provided by each donor, and peripheral blood mononuclear cells were used for TCR beta sequencing. The Qiagen DNeasy Blood Extraction Kit was used to extract genomic DNA from the blood cell samples. Study-wide findings and limitations: In an earlier analysis of 587 of the donors, most TCR beta V segments appeared in productive rearrangements about 87% or about 30% of the time, broadly matching IMGT annotations. Compared with equally common non-associated chains, HLA-associated TCR beta chains in a later analysis were more clonally expanded and had lower generation probabilities. The classifier was reported to diagnose cytomegalovirus status with high specificity and sensitivity in both the original cohort and the validation cohort. Correlated functional status among segregating V segments might reflect linkage disequilibrium, but an unknown experimental factor could not be ruled out. The authors suggested that the approach could potentially be generalized to other disease states and immunological phenotypes. According to a later analysis, most CMV-associated TCR beta chains appeared to be HLA-restricted, and the HLA associations seemed to be driven largely by CMV exposure. According to a later genetic analysis, donors in an Asian-associated ancestry cluster had fewer N-insertions in productive TCRs than the approximately 710-donor mean. The sequencing pipeline was judged likely to have produced a cluster of highly shared sequence variants as a technical artifact. While some public TCRs were present in many individuals, most TCR sequences turned up only very rarely across donors. In a later analysis, several top co-occurrence clusters were reported to appear linked to parvovirus B19, influenza, CMV and Epstein-Barr virus. The only immune exposure information available for the cohort was CMV serostatus. The study listed approximately 150 TCR beta chains as associated with cytomegalovirus. A further reported finding was that TCR beta sequences accurately predicted the HLA-A and HLA-B alleles for most subjects in the first cohort. A few of the identified cytomegalovirus-associated TCR beta chains were confirmed in vitro to be specific for cytomegalovirus antigens. Because counts were too low, about 17 rarely observed V segments, including chromosome 9 orphons, were excluded from the earlier analysis of around 640 of the donors. When HLA alleles, especially DR and DQ, strongly co-occurred, TCR associations were difficult to assign to individual alleles. Only TCR beta chains were sequenced in this cohort, and the absence of alpha or paired-chain data limited detectable features. Because some donors lacked HLA typing at each locus, the association tests relied only on the typed subset. Presence/absence analyses assumed roughly uniform sequencing depth across donors, an assumption that may not hold. According to a later analysis, TCR association rates differed among HLA loci, with DRB1 alleles showing the most associated TCRs and HLA-C alleles showing the fewest. In a later genetic analysis, a missense DCLRE1C variant was associated with V-gene and J-gene trimming of TCR beta chains, and the association was replicated in an independent cohort. At a false discovery rate of 0.05, a later analysis linked some 18,000 TCR beta sequences to specific HLA alleles.

Sequencing input: PBMCs. The sequence was collected from a woman between 40 and 50 years old in good health and CMV-seronegative.

The CDR3 here reads CASRTLKGAFF. The DNA sequence follows: TGTGCCAGCCGGACCTTAAAGGGGGCTTTCTTT. Rearrangement joined TRBV28 to TRBJ1-1, with a tentative D gene TRBD1 over 5 matching bases. From the cysteine up to the phenylalanine, the CDR3 has a length of 11 residues. CDR3 DNA is the only sequence kept; it has 33 bases, read in frame from the first base. CDR1 MDHEN and CDR2 SYDVKM were looked up in the germline V gene. V was cut back by 8 bases and J by 11 bases, leaving a gap of 15 bases between them. This CDR3, with the reference TRBV28 and TRBJ1-1 proteins standing in past its ends, gives the full variable domain DVKVTQSSRYLVKRTGEKVFLECVQDMDHENMFWYRQDPGLGLRLIYFSYDVKMKEKGDIPEGYSVSREKKERFSLILESASTNQTSMYLCASRTLKGAFFGQGTRLTVV.